This T cell receptor (beta chain) came from a study of beta chain features in type 1 diabetes. Study-wide findings and caveats: Across all four CD4+ subsets, people with type 1 diabetes showed modestly shorter TCRB CDR3s.

To note about this clone: Its antigen remains unknown.

Of the isolated RNA, all was reverse transcribed, and so the sequenced material was expressed TCRB transcripts. Assay: immunoSEQ multiplex PCR; the TCRdb copy retains only in-frame clones and omits some. The profile shows under 70,000 clones, 63% of them singletons. Purity exceeding 95% was reached by all sorted populations. Trimming took 3 bases from V and 1 from J; bases not matched to a gene: 16. The CDR3 is 19 amino acids. The rearrangement links TRBV23-1 to TRBJ2-7; 9 bases are a match to TRBD1. TRBV23-1 is assigned to the ORF class and has an uncertain function. This clonotype was obtained from a woman in her 30s with type 1 diabetes. Specimen: stem cell memory CD4+ T cells from blood. Written as DNA, the CDR3 is TGCGCCAGCAGTCATTTTTCCTGGGCAGGGGACAGGGCATCCTACGAGCAGTACTTC. Its protein product is CASSHFSWAGDRASYEQYF.